The sequence of this T cell receptor beta chain was determined in a study of T cells in Graves' hyperthyroidism and ophthalmopathy. As for the study in general: Peripheral blood was obtained at initial diagnosis, preceding any treatment.

This clonotype came up a few times. Amplification targeted TCR beta CDR3 regions from RNA transcripts. First-round RT-PCR with HTBI primers amplified the TCR CDR3 region. TCRdb used MiXCR to reprocess the multiplex PCR reads, holding one entry per CDR3 protein. Seen here are 500,000 to 650,000 distinct CDR3 sequences, 12% to 15% observed once, and the top ten hold 11% to 15%. The V end was cut by 3 bases, the J end by 1 base, with 13 bases between. Germline V gene lookup returns CDR1 SGHTA and CDR2 FQGNSA. The CDR3 totals 16 residues. The specimen sequenced was blood. The TCR was taken from a woman in her thirties or forties with Graves' hyperthyroidism. V usage is TRBV7-2 and J usage is TRBJ2-1; D is unresolved. The CDR3 sequence: CASSFSLDGSYNEQFF. CDR3 in DNA: TGTGCCAGCAGCTTCTCTCTGGACGGGTCCTACAATGAGCAGTTCTTC.